These 20 T cell receptor beta chains were sequenced from one sample in a study of blood T cell repertoires in COVID-19. Profiled with immunoSEQ multiplex PCR; TCRdb holds only in-frame clones, not every one. The sample consists of 50,000 or so clones, around 86% of them appearing once. The sample consisted of peripheral blood. These receptors all come from a man between 45 and 60 years old with active COVID-19.

This chain uses TRBV2 with TRBJ1-1; D uncertain. V was cut by 10 bases and J by 1 base, with 7 bases left in between. Germline-derived CDR1 and CDR2 are SNHLY and FYNNEI. This CDR3 has 11 residues. The CDR3 coding sequence is TGTGCCACTGCGGGGAACACTGAAGCTTTCTTT. Translated, it gives CATAGNTEAFF.

This chain uses TRBV5-1 with TRBJ1-1; D not resolved. From germline, CDR1 is SGHRS and CDR2 YFSETQ. The CDR3 runs 14 residues. Trimming cost V 1 base and J 1 base, with 8 bases left between them. In nucleotides, the CDR3 is TGCGCCAGCAGCTTGTTCGGTTGGAACACTGAAGCTTTCTTT. This encodes CASSLFGWNTEAFF.

The V and J genes are TRBV18 and TRBJ1-1; D is possibly TRBD1 (6 bases). Deletions cut 3 bases from V and 0 bases from J, with 14 bases between. In germline, CDR1 is KGHSH, CDR2 LQKENI. The CDR3 has 16 amino acids. The CDR3 loop is CASSPRQGYMNTEAFF. As DNA, the CDR3 is TGTGCCAGCTCACCCCGGCAGGGGTACATGAACACTGAAGCTTTCTTT.

This clone was found once. The chain recombines TRBV10-1 with TRBJ2-7, with D perhaps matching TRBD2 (5 bases). Germline CDR1 and CDR2: WNHNN and SYGVQD (reference sequence). The CDR3 loop spans 15 amino acids. The germline V and J ends were trimmed by 0 bases and 4 bases, with 13 bases remaining between them. The CDR3 loop is CASSESGAETYEQYF. CDR3 in DNA: TGCGCCAGCAGTGAGTCGGGAGCGGAGACGTACGAGCAGTACTTC.

V gene TRBV5-4 combines with J gene TRBJ2-3; D is unresolved. The CDR3 has 13 residues. Germline lookup yields CDR1 SGHNT and CDR2 YYREEE (reference sequence). V lost 4 bases and J lost 0, with 6 bases in between. The CDR3: CASSLPSTDTQYF. The CDR3 DNA follows: TGTGCCAGCAGCCTACCTAGCACAGATACGCAGTATTTT.

The chain links TRBV5-1 to TRBJ2-5; a weak D match, TRBD1 (6 bases). V was shortened by 3 bases and J by 0 bases, with 9 bases between the two germline ends. From germline, CDR1 is SGHRS and CDR2 YFSETQ. There are 14 residues in the CDR3. CDR3 in amino acids: CASSSGQNQETQYF. As DNA, the CDR3 is TGCGCCAGCAGCTCTGGACAGAACCAAGAGACCCAGTACTTC.

The chain couples TRBV7-2 to TRBJ2-2; maybe TRBD1 (6 bases). The V and J ends lost 8 bases and 0 bases respectively, with 10 bases between them. From germline, CDR1 is SGHTA and CDR2 FQGNSA. The CDR3 runs to 14 residues. CDR3 protein: CASETGANTGELFF. CDR3 sequence (DNA): TGTGCCAGCGAGACAGGAGCGAACACCGGGGAGCTGTTTTTT.

CDR3 protein: CSVEDRASVRRETQYF. Written as DNA, the CDR3 is TGCAGCGTTGAAGATCGGGCTAGCGTCAGGAGGGAGACCCAGTACTTC. The chain has TRBV29-1 and TRBJ2-5; maybe TRBD2 (6 bases). Germline V CDR1 and CDR2: SQVTM, ANQGSEA. V was trimmed by 0 bases and J by 5 bases, leaving 19 bases between them. CDR3 size: 16 residues.

This clone was detected once. V is TRBV2 and J is TRBJ1-5, with 7 bases aligning to TRBD1. The CDR3 is made up of 15 amino acids. CDR1 is SNHLY, CDR2 FYNNEI, per germline. Germline trimming cut 4 bases from V and 4 bases from J; bases unmatched to any gene: 7. The CDR3 region is CASSGGAGGNQPQHF. The DNA for the CDR3 is TGTGCCAGCAGTGGCGGCGCAGGGGGAAATCAGCCCCAGCATTTT.

The gene calls are TRBV6-5 and TRBJ1-2, with 8 bases that match TRBD1. Germline V gene lookup returns CDR1 MNHEY and CDR2 SVGAGI. The CDR3 length is 15 residues. With V trimmed by 0 bases and J by 3 bases, 3 bases remained unmatched. CDR3 nucleotides: TGTGCCAGCAGTTACTCATCAGGGGGCTACTATGGCTACACCTTC. It is translated as CASSYSSGGYYGYTF.

The V call is TRBV6-5, the J call TRBJ1-6, with 8 bases fitting TRBD1. The germline V gene has CDR1 MNHEY and CDR2 SVGAGI. The CDR3 loop spans 14 amino acids. The V segment lost 8 bases and the J segment 5 bases; nucleotides outside the gene matches: 5. CDR3 DNA sequence: TGTGCCAGCGAGTGGGACAGGCATAATTCACCCCTCCACTTT. Protein: CASEWDRHNSPLHF.

The V gene is TRBV5-5, the J gene TRBJ1-5; the match to TRBD1 covers 9 bases. The CDR3 totals 16 residues. Per the germline V gene, CDR1 is SGHKS and CDR2 is YYEKEE (reference sequence). The junction had 10 bases not matched to a gene; V was cut back by 2 bases and J by 7 bases. CDR3 bases: TGTGCCAGCAGCTTTGGGACAGGGACGATCGGGCAGCCCCAGCATTTT. Translating gives CASSFGTGTIGQPQHF.

The genes are TRBV7-9 and TRBJ2-7, with a tentative D call TRBD2 (6 bases). The V end lost 3 bases, the J end lost 4 bases, and 13 bases lay between the germline ends. This CDR3 region has 14 residues. CDR1 SEHNR and CDR2 FQNEAQ come from the germline V gene (reference sequence). The CDR3 sequence is CASSFLSAGYEQYF. CDR3 DNA sequence: TGTGCCAGCAGCTTCCTCTCCGCGGGGTACGAGCAGTACTTC.

The genes are TRBV4-3 and TRBJ1-2; D is possibly TRBD1 (5 bases). The CDR3 loop spans 13 amino acids. The germline V and J ends were trimmed by 0 bases and 9 bases, with 11 bases remaining between them. The germline gives CDR1 LGHNA, CDR2 YSLEER. The CDR3 region is CASSQDGQGSYTF. For the CDR3, the DNA is TGCGCCAGCAGCCAAGATGGCCAGGGAAGCTACACCTTC.

The chain has TRBV6-5 and TRBJ2-2; no clear D. Deletions cut 0 bases from V and 7 bases from J, with 12 bases between. CDR3 length equals 15 residues. CDR1 and CDR2 (germline): MNHEY, SVGAGI. CDR3 nucleotides: TGTGCCAGCAGTTACTCGAGGCTATTTATCGGGGAGCTGTTTTTT. This codes for CASSYSRLFIGELFF.

The V call is TRBV18, the J call TRBJ2-7; the match to TRBD2 covers 13 bases. This CDR3 comprises 13 residues. Germline V gives CDR1 KGHSH, CDR2 LQKENI. The trim removed 8 bases at V and 10 bases at J, leaving 8 bases unmatched. The DNA for the CDR3 is TGTGCCAGCAGAGGACTAGCGGGAGATTCACAGTACTTC. It encodes CASRGLAGDSQYF. The variable domain in full, with the rest retrieved from reference TRBV18 and TRBJ2-7, is NAGVMQNPRHLVRRRGQEARLRCSPMKGHSHVYWYRQLPEEGLKFMVYLQKENIIDESGMPKERFSAEFPKEGPSILRIQQVVRGDSAAYFCASRGLAGDSQYFGPGTRLTVT.

The gene calls are TRBV4-1 and TRBJ2-1, with TRBD1 matching over 8 bases. The CDR3 covers 17 residues. The V gene end was trimmed by 1 base and the J gene end by 7 bases; junction bases not matched to a gene: 12. The V gene's germline CDR1 is MGHRA and CDR2 YSYEKL. The CDR3 sequence: CASSQALGGTGSNEQFF. CDR3 in DNA: TGCGCCAGCAGCCAAGCCCTTGGGGGGACAGGATCGAATGAGCAGTTCTTC.

DNA of the CDR3: TGTGCCTGGAGGGACAACTCCGGGCCAGCTTTCTTT. This translates into CAWRDNSGPAFF. The chain employs TRBV30 and TRBJ1-1; D possibly corresponds to TRBD1 (5 bases). This CDR3 has 12 amino acids. CDR1 and CDR2 (germline): GTSNPN, SVGIG (reference sequence). Deletions cut 3 bases from V and 10 bases from J, with 15 bases between.

The chain recombines TRBV13 with TRBJ1-2; 12 bases line up with TRBD1. The V gene end was trimmed by 3 bases and the J gene end by 8 bases; junction bases not matched to a gene: 7. The germline V gene encodes CDR1 PRHDT and CDR2 FYEKMQ (reference sequence). This CDR3 is 15 amino acids long. The CDR3 DNA reads as TGTGCCAGCAGCTTGGGACAGGGGGCCCTACGAGGCTACACCTTC. Its translation is CASSLGQGALRGYTF.

The CDR3 here is CASHGSSTGELFF. The CDR3, as DNA: TGTGCCAGCCATGGGAGTTCCACCGGGGAGCTGTTTTTT. This chain uses TRBV6-5 with TRBJ2-2, with D perhaps TRBD2 (5 bases). There are 13 residues in the CDR3. The germline V gene encodes CDR1 MNHEY and CDR2 SVGAGI. V lost 8 bases, J lost 4 bases, and 11 bases lay in between.